Below, one TCR beta chain is given with its context. As yet, its antigen is unknown. Per germline, CDR1 DFQATT and CDR2 SNEGSKA (reference sequence). This CDR3 is built from 16 residues. After removal of 0 bases from V and 6 bases from J, the junction contained 9 bases not matched to a gene. This sample was included in a study of T cell repertoires in cytomegalovirus infection. Study results and caveats: Of the TCR beta families, the public ones yielded a cumulative frequency that identified carriers of CMV plus the relevant HLA. In two of eight donors, the top clonotype was HLA-C-restricted CMV-specific.

Via MiXCR, TCRdb re-called the reads, giving one row per CDR3 protein. The data show fewer than 550,000 distinct CDR3 sequences, roughly 29% seen once. The J gene is TRBJ2-3, the V gene TRBV20-1; 10 bases line up with TRBD2. The sequence was collected from a human donor in good health (CMV status not recorded). Some clones in this sample may be carry-over from other donors' samples. Specimen: PBMCs. CDR3 sequence: CSARDRSSGRLDTQYF. Written as DNA, the CDR3 is TGCAGTGCTAGAGATCGGAGTAGCGGGAGGTTGGATACGCAGTATTTT.